This T cell receptor beta chain was recovered during a study of T cells in women clearing cervical HPV infection. Study-wide context: Case blood drawn at lesion detection; control blood after infection cleared.

Germline-derived CDR1 and CDR2 are SGHVS and FQNEAQ. The ends were cut back, 5 bases at V and 2 bases at J, with 15 bases in the middle. The CDR3 consists of 15 residues. Profiling relied on immunoSEQ multiplex PCR, and the TCRdb table lists in-frame clones only, not all of them. This specimen shows under 50,000 clones; the ten leading clones hold approximately 6.4%. As concerns this clone: Read sequence stops 3 residues before the CDR3 end, and the germline J gene provides the missing end.

The sample taken for sequencing was blood buffy coat. The receptor comes from a woman between 18 and 70 years old with a cervical HPV16 infection that either progressed to CIN3+ or cleared (not recorded which). The V gene is TRBV7-8, the J gene TRBJ2-5, with D possibly being TRBD1 (6 bases). Incomplete CDR3 DNA: TGTGCCAGCAGCCCACGAGGACAGAAACAAGAGACC. This codes for CASSPRGQKQET. Given in full, the CDR3 is CASSPRGQKQETQYF. Filled out from reference TRBV7-8 and TRBJ2-5, the complete variable domain reads GAGVSQSPRYKVAKRGQDVALRCDPISGHVSLFWYQQALGQGPEFLTYFQNEAQLDKSGLPSDRFFAERPEGSVSTLKIQRTQQEDSAVYLCASSPRGQKQETQYFGPGTRLLVL.